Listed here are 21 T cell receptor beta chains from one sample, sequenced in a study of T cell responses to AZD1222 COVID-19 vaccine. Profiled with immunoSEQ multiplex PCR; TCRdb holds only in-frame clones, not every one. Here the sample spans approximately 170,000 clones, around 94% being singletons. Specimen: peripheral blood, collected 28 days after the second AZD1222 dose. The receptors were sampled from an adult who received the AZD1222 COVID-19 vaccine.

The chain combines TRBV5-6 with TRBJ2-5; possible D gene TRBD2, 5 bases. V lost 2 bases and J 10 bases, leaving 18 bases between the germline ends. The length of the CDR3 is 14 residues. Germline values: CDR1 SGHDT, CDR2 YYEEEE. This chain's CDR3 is CASSFLDSGKGQYF. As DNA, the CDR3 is TGTGCCAGCAGCTTCCTCGACTCGGGAAAGGGCCAGTACTTC.

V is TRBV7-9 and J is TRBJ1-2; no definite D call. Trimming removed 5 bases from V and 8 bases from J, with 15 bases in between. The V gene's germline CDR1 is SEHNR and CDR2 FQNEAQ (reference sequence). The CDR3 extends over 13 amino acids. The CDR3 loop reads CASSPDGAGGYTF. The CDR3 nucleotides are TGTGCCAGCAGCCCCGACGGCGCGGGGGGCTACACCTTC.

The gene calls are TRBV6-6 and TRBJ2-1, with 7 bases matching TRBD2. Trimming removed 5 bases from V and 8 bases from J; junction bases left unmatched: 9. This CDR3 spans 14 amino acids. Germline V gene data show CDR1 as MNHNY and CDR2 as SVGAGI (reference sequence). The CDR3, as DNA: TGTGCCAGCAGTGACCTCGAAGCGGGGTATGAGCAGTTCTTC. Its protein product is CASSDLEAGYEQFF.

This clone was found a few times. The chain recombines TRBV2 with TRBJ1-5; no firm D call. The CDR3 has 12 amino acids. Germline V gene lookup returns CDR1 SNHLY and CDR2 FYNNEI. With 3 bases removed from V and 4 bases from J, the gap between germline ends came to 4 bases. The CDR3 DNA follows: TGTGCCAGCAGTGATTCGAATCAGCCCCAGCATTTT. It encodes CASSDSNQPQHF.

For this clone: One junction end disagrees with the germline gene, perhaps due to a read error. CDR3 region: CASSNGGPLHQSQHF. Written as DNA, the CDR3 is TGTGCCAGCAGTAATGGGGGCCCCTTACATCAGTCCCAGCATTTT. This chain uses TRBV6-6 with TRBJ1-5, with D tentatively TRBD1 (6 bases). The CDR3 totals 15 residues. Per germline, CDR1 MNHNY and CDR2 SVGAGI (reference sequence).

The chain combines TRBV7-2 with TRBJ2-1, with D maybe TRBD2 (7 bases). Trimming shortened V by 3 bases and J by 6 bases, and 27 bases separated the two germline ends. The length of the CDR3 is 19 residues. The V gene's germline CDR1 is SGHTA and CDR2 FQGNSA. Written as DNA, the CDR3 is TGTGCCAGCAGCTTTTACAGGGCCCGGGGCGGCGGGAGAGTCAATGAGCAGTTCTTC. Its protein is CASSFYRARGGGRVNEQFF.

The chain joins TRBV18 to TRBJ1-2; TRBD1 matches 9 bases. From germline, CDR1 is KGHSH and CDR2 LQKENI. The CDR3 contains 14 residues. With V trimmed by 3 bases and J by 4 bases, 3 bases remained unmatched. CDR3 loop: CASSPETGGYGYTF. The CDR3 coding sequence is TGTGCCAGCTCACCGGAGACAGGGGGCTATGGCTACACCTTC. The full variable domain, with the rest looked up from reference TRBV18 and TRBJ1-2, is NAGVMQNPRHLVRRRGQEARLRCSPMKGHSHVYWYRQLPEEGLKFMVYLQKENIIDESGMPKERFSAEFPKEGPSILRIQQVVRGDSAAYFCASSPETGGYGYTFGSGTRLTVV.

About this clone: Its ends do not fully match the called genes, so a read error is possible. This CDR3 is CASSLGLAGVGSTDTQYF. The CDR3 DNA follows: TGTGCCAGCAGTTTGGGACTAGCGGGAGTGGGGAGCACAGATACGCAGTATTTT. The rearrangement uses TRBV5-8 and TRBJ2-3; 14 nucleotides line up with TRBD2. The germline V gene encodes CDR1 SGHTS and CDR2 YDEGEE. The CDR3 contains 18 residues.

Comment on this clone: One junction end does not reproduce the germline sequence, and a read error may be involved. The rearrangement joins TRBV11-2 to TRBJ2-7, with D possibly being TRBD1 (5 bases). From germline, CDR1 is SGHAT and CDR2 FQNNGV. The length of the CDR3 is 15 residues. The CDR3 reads CASSHSTVPSYVQYF. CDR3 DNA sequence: TGTGCCAGCAGCCATTCGACAGTACCCTCCTACGTGCAGTACTTC.

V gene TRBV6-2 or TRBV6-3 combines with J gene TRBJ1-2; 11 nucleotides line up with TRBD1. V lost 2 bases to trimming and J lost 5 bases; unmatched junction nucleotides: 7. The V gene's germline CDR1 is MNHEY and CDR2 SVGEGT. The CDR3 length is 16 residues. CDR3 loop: CASSYPGQGVVYGYTF. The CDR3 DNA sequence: TGTGCCAGCAGTTACCCGGGACAGGGGGTAGTATATGGCTACACCTTC.

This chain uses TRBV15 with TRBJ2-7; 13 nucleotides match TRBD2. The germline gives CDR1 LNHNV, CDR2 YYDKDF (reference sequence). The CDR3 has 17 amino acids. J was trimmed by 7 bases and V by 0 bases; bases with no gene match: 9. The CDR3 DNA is TGTGCCACCAGCAGAGATACTAGCGGGAGGGTCGAGGGGGAGCAGTACTTC. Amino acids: CATSRDTSGRVEGEQYF.

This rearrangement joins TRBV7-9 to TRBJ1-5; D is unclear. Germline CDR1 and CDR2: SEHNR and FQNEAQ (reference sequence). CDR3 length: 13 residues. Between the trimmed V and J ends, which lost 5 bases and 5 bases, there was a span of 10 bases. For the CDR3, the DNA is TGTGCCAGCAGCCTCTACTATGATCAGCCCCAGCATTTT. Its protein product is CASSLYYDQPQHF.

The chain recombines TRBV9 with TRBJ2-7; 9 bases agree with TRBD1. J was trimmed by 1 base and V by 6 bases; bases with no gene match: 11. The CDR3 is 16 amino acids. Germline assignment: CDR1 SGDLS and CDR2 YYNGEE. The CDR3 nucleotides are TGTGCCAGCATCGAGAGGGGGACAGGGAATTCCTACGAGCAGTACTTC. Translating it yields CASIERGTGNSYEQYF. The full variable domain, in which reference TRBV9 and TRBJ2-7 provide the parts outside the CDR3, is DSGVTQTPKHLITATGQRVTLRCSPRSGDLSVYWYQQSLDQGLQFLIQYYNGEERAKGNILERFSAQQFPDLHSELNLSSLELGDSALYFCASIERGTGNSYEQYFGPGTRLTVT.

CDR3 residues: CASSYPGASYEQYF. For the CDR3, the DNA is TGTGCCAGCAGTTATCCCGGCGCCTCCTACGAGCAGTACTTC. The chain carries TRBV6-2 or TRBV6-3 and TRBJ2-7; D unresolved. The CDR3 has 14 residues. CDR1 is MNHEY and CDR2 is SVGEGT in the germline V gene. The V end lost 3 bases, the J end lost 0 bases, and 9 bases lay between the germline ends.

The CDR3 reads CASRSRGHETQYF. The CDR3 DNA reads as TGTGCCAGCAGATCCAGGGGGCATGAGACCCAGTACTTC. J is TRBJ2-5 and V is TRBV28; 8 positions match TRBD1. Germline V gene sequence: CDR1 MDHEN, CDR2 SYDVKM. The CDR3 is 13 residues long. Trimming took 6 bases from V and 5 from J; bases not matched to a gene: 5.

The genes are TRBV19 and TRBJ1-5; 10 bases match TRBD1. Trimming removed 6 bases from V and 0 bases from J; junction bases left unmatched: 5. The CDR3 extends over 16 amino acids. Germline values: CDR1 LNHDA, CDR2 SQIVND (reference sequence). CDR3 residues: CASRDRGLGSNQPQHF. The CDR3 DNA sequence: TGTGCCAGTAGGGACAGGGGGTTGGGTAGCAATCAGCCCCAGCATTTT.

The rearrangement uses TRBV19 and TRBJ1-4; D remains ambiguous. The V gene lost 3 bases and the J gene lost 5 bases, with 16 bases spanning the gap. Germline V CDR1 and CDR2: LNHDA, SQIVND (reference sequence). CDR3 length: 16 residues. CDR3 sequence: CASSIKTSGLNEKLFF. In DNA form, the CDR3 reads TGTGCCAGTAGTATTAAGACCTCGGGTCTAAATGAAAAACTGTTTTTT.

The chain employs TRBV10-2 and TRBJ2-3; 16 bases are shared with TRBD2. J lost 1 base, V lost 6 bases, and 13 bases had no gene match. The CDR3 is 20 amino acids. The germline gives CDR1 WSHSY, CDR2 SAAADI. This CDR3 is CASRGGPGLAGGRGTDTQYF. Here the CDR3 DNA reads TGCGCCAGCAGAGGTGGCCCGGGACTAGCGGGAGGGCGGGGCACAGATACGCAGTATTTT.

Here the CDR3 DNA reads TGCGCCAGCAGCCTTGGGACTTTATACGAGCAGTACTTC. Amino acids: CASSLGTLYEQYF. The chain employs TRBV5-1 and TRBJ2-7; a possible D gene is TRBD2 (6 bases). CDR3 length equals 13 residues. V dropped 4 bases and J dropped 4 bases, with 12 bases sitting between them. Germline assignment: CDR1 SGHRS and CDR2 YFSETQ.

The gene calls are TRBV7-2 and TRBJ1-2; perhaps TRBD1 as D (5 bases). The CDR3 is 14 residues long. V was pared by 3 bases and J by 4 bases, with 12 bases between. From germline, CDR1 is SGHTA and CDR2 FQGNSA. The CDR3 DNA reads TGTGCCAGCAGCTTCAGGACACCGGCCTATGGCTACACCTTC. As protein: CASSFRTPAYGYTF.

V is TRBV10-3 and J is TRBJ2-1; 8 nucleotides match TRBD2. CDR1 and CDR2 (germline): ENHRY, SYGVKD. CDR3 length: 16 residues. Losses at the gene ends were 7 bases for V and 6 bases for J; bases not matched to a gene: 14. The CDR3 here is CAIKDLSGSSLNEQFF. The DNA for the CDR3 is TGTGCCATCAAGGATTTGAGCGGGAGCTCTCTCAATGAGCAGTTCTTC.